This TCR beta chain was recorded in a study of cytomegalovirus exposure and HLA in healthy donors. The donors comprised healthy bone marrow donors. Details on this clone: Antigen unknown.

Germline trimming cut 10 bases from V and 3 bases from J; bases unmatched to any gene: 9. In germline, CDR1 is ENHRY, CDR2 SYGVKD. This CDR3 spans 15 amino acids. The PCR ran on 60 Vbeta and 13 Jbeta primers. Assay used: immunoSEQ multiplex PCR; TCRdb lists only in-frame clones, some missing. The sample has 95,000 to 150,000 clones; 73% are singletons. Whole-study findings and limits: Among the sequence variants, a highly shared cluster was likely an artifact of sequencing.

The chain joins TRBV10-3 to TRBJ2-2; 9 bases match TRBD1. The sequence was collected from a woman between 40 and 50 years old in good health and CMV-seronegative. The sequencing sample was made of PBMCs. The CDR3 sequence is CATTHRGRDTGELFF. The DNA of the CDR3 is TGTGCCACCACCCACAGGGGGCGGGACACCGGGGAGCTGTTTTTT.